The 24 T cell receptor beta chains below all came from one sample that was sequenced in a study of control samples from healthy donors and cancer patients. Generated by immunoSEQ multiplex PCR, the TCRdb table keeps only in-frame clones and is missing some. The sample contains about 30,000 clones, 79% of which appear only once. The sequenced material came from PBMCs. All receptors derive from a man between 60 and 70 years old with head and neck cancer.

The gene calls are TRBV7-9 and TRBJ2-1, with 8 bases matching TRBD2. CDR1 is SEHNR, CDR2 FQNEAQ, per germline (reference sequence). With V trimmed by 7 bases and J by 4 bases, 6 bases remained unmatched. The CDR3 spans 14 residues. The CDR3 sequence is CASIQLAVYNEQFF. The CDR3 DNA follows: TGTGCCAGCATCCAACTAGCGGTATACAATGAGCAGTTCTTC.

The chain combines TRBV14 with TRBJ2-7, with unresolved D. This CDR3 has 15 residues. Trimming cost V 0 bases and J 1 base, with 10 bases left between them. In germline, CDR1 is SGHDN, CDR2 FVKESK. CDR3 protein: CASSQDSFLSYEQYF. The CDR3 region has the DNA TGTGCCAGCAGCCAAGATAGCTTCCTTTCCTACGAGCAGTACTTC.

This rearrangement joins TRBV7-7 to TRBJ1-1; the D is unclear. Trimming removed 5 bases from V and 8 bases from J, with 18 bases in between. This CDR3 has 14 residues. The germline V gene encodes CDR1 SSHAT and CDR2 FNYEAQ (reference sequence). The CDR3 nucleotides read TGTGCCAGCAGCCCGCCCGGGCGAGGAAGCGAAGCTTTCTTT. Its translation: CASSPPGRGSEAFF.

This chain uses TRBV5-1 with TRBJ2-1; maybe TRBD2 (6 bases). V was clipped by 5 bases and J by 3 bases, with 18 bases between them. The CDR3 runs to 16 residues. CDR1 is SGHRS and CDR2 is YFSETQ in the germline V gene. The CDR3 reads CASRDLDSGVYNEQFF. Written as DNA, the CDR3 is TGCGCCAGCAGGGACCTTGATAGCGGAGTCTACAATGAGCAGTTCTTC.

The chain couples TRBV28 to TRBJ2-7; tentatively, D is TRBD1 or TRBD2 (5 bases each). Germline V gives CDR1 MDHEN, CDR2 SYDVKM. The CDR3 has 14 amino acids. Trimming pared 4 bases from V and 3 bases from J, leaving 13 bases between. The CDR3 region has the DNA TGTGCCAGCAGTTCAAATGGGGGAATCTACGAGCAGTACTTC. Encoded protein: CASSSNGGIYEQYF.

The rearrangement uses TRBV6-2 or TRBV6-3 and TRBJ2-2, with no clear D. The CDR3 spans 17 residues. Trimming stripped 2 bases from V and 0 bases from J, with 13 bases between. Germline CDR1 reads MNHEY; CDR2 reads SVGEGT. This chain's CDR3 is CASSYILPVTNTGELFF. DNA of the CDR3: TGTGCCAGCAGTTACATACTACCCGTGACGAACACCGGGGAGCTGTTTTTT.

The rearrangement uses TRBV9 and TRBJ1-1, with TRBD1 as a possible D gene (5 bases). The germline CDR1 and CDR2 sequences are SGDLS and YYNGEE. This CDR3 spans 14 amino acids. The germline V and J ends were trimmed by 3 bases and 3 bases, with 12 bases remaining between them. Here the CDR3 reads CASSGIDSDTEAFF. The CDR3 DNA follows: TGTGCCAGCAGCGGAATAGACAGCGACACTGAAGCTTTCTTT.

The V and J genes are TRBV19 and TRBJ1-6; D not resolved. Germline CDR1 and CDR2: LNHDA and SQIVND (reference sequence). The CDR3 spans 16 residues. Trimming cost V 4 bases and J 0 bases, with 10 bases left between them. The CDR3 sequence: CASSRKWASYNSPLHF. The DNA for the CDR3 is TGTGCCAGTAGTAGGAAATGGGCCTCCTATAATTCACCCCTCCACTTT. The full variable domain, rest sourced from reference TRBV19 and TRBJ1-6, is DGGITQSPKYLFRKEGQNVTLSCEQNLNHDAMYWYRQDPGQGLRLIYYSQIVNDFQKGDIAEGYSVSREKKESFPLTVTSAQKNPTAFYLCASSRKWASYNSPLHFGNGTRLTVT.

The rearrangement links TRBV7-9 to TRBJ2-5; TRBD1 is a possible D gene (5 bases). The CDR3 runs 16 residues. The ends were cut back, 0 bases at V and 0 bases at J, with 11 bases in the middle. CDR1 and CDR2 (germline): SEHNR, FQNEAQ (reference sequence). In nucleotides, the CDR3 is TGTGCCAGCAGCTTAGCGGGGCAGGCGCACCAAGAGACCCAGTACTTC. This encodes CASSLAGQAHQETQYF.

The CDR3 DNA follows: TGTGCCAGCAGCGGGGGACACAACAAGGTTGATACGCAGTATTTT. It is translated as CASSGGHNKVDTQYF. The chain combines TRBV9 with TRBJ2-3; weak D call: TRBD1 (6 bases). Between the trimmed V and J ends, which lost 3 bases and 6 bases, there was a span of 17 bases. The CDR3 totals 15 residues. Germline loops: CDR1 SGDLS, CDR2 YYNGEE.

The CDR3 loop is CASSDGTSGSGNEQFF. In DNA form, the CDR3 reads TGTGCCAGCAGTGACGGGACTAGCGGGAGTGGGAATGAGCAGTTCTTC. V and J are TRBV6-1 and TRBJ2-1; 14 bases line up with TRBD2. CDR1 MNHNS and CDR2 SASEGT come from the germline V gene. Trimming removed 3 bases from V and 7 bases from J; junction bases left unmatched: 5. The CDR3 loop spans 16 amino acids.

The V gene is TRBV29-1, the J gene TRBJ1-2; D call uncertain. There are 13 residues in the CDR3. V lost 6 bases, J lost 8 bases, and 19 bases lay in between. Looked up from germline, CDR1 is SQVTM and CDR2 is ANQGSEA. CDR3 protein: CSVLYRAGGGYTF. The CDR3 DNA sequence: TGCAGCGTCCTTTATAGGGCCGGAGGAGGCTACACCTTC.

This clone was counted once. The rearrangement joins TRBV6-6 to TRBJ2-3; 7 bases match TRBD1. The CDR3 contains 16 residues. Germline V lookup: CDR1 MNHNY, CDR2 SVGAGI (reference sequence). V was pared by 6 bases and J by 7 bases, with 16 bases of the junction left unmatched. The CDR3, as DNA: TGTGCCAGCAGCCCGCCCCTAACAGGGGTGGGAAATACGCAGTATTTT. This sequence encodes CASSPPLTGVGNTQYF.

This clone was found a few times. The J gene is TRBJ2-2, the V gene TRBV5-1, with no clear D. The CDR3 has 13 amino acids. V gave up 0 bases and J gave up 7 bases, with 7 bases separating them. Germline lookup yields CDR1 SGHRS and CDR2 YFSETQ. For the CDR3, the DNA is TGCGCCAGCAGCTTGGGACTGGGCGGGGAGCTGTTTTTT. Protein product: CASSLGLGGELFF.

V is TRBV5-6 and J is TRBJ2-2; D assignment may be TRBD1 or TRBD2 (5 bases each). This CDR3 comprises 12 residues. With 7 bases removed from V and 6 bases from J, the gap between germline ends came to 10 bases. Per the germline V gene, CDR1 is SGHDT and CDR2 is YYEEEE. The CDR3 nucleotides are TGTGCCAGCCGGGGCGGACCCGGGGAGCTGTTTTTT. Its translation: CASRGGPGELFF.

The chain has TRBV6-5 and TRBJ2-2; 11 nucleotides match TRBD1. The germline CDR1 and CDR2 sequences are MNHEY and SVGAGI. J lost 5 bases, V lost 6 bases, and 5 bases had no gene match. The CDR3 spans 15 residues. CDR3 DNA sequence: TGTGCCAGCAGGCTGGACAGGGGGCAAACCGGGGAGCTGTTTTTT. This gives the protein CASRLDRGQTGELFF.

Written as DNA, the CDR3 is TGTGCCAGCAGTTTCTCGACCGCGACAGGCAATCAGCCCCAGCATTTT. Translating it yields CASSFSTATGNQPQHF. The chain employs TRBV28 and TRBJ1-5; maybe TRBD1 (5 bases). The CDR3 is made up of 16 amino acids. CDR1 is MDHEN, CDR2 SYDVKM, per germline. The germline V and J ends were trimmed by 3 bases and 2 bases, with 14 bases remaining between them.

This clone qualifies as medium-sized. The rearrangement links TRBV2 to TRBJ2-1, with a possible D match to TRBD1 (6 bases). Germline V CDR1 and CDR2: SNHLY, FYNNEI. The CDR3 has 15 amino acids. V was trimmed by 2 bases and J by 7 bases, leaving 15 bases between them. CDR3 region: CASSEPFRGLNEQFF. The DNA for the CDR3 is TGTGCCAGCAGTGAACCGTTCAGGGGATTAAATGAGCAGTTCTTC.

This sequence joins TRBV27 and TRBJ2-2; 9 nucleotides align to TRBD1. Per the germline V gene, CDR1 is MNHEY and CDR2 is SMNVEV (reference sequence). Trimming took 8 bases from V and 7 from J; bases not matched to a gene: 5. The CDR3 is 13 residues long. CDR3 loop: CASGTGGHGELFF. CDR3 nucleotides: TGTGCCAGCGGAACAGGGGGCCACGGGGAGCTGTTTTTT.

This clone turned up a few times. The chain has TRBV2 and TRBJ1-5, with D maybe TRBD1 (5 bases). The CDR3 runs to 16 residues. Germline V gene data show CDR1 as SNHLY and CDR2 as FYNNEI. The V end lost 2 bases, the J end lost 0 bases, and 11 bases lay between the germline ends. DNA of the CDR3: TGTGCCAGCAGTGAAACAGGAGGGTCTAGCAATCAGCCCCAGCATTTT. It codes for CASSETGGSSNQPQHF.

V gene TRBV14 combines with J gene TRBJ2-7; tentatively, D is TRBD1 (6 bases). The CDR3 spans 13 residues. Germline assignment: CDR1 SGHDN and CDR2 FVKESK. V lost 4 bases, J lost 3 bases, and 10 bases lay in between. The CDR3 coding sequence is TGTGCCAGCAGCCCGGACAGATTCTACGAGCAGTACTTC. It encodes CASSPDRFYEQYF.

The chain combines TRBV4-2 with TRBJ2-6, with D unresolved. CDR1 and CDR2 from the germline V gene are LGHNA and YNFKEQ. Trimming stripped 0 bases from V and 1 base from J, with 10 bases between. CDR3 size: 17 residues. CDR3 nucleotide sequence: TGTGCCAGCAGCCAAGATAACCAGCAGTCTGGGGCCAACGTCCTGACTTTC. Translation gives CASSQDNQQSGANVLTF.

The rearrangement uses TRBV4-3 and TRBJ2-2, with a tentative D call TRBD2 (5 bases). The CDR3 has 16 amino acids. The V end lost 4 bases, the J end lost 0 bases, and 12 bases lay between the germline ends. Germline CDR1 is LGHNA and CDR2 is YSLEER. CDR3 nucleotides: TGCGCCAGCAGCCGAACCGGGATCCCGAACACCGGGGAGCTGTTTTTT. This encodes CASSRTGIPNTGELFF.

The rearrangement links TRBV28 to TRBJ2-7, with 10 bases aligning to TRBD2. CDR3 length equals 16 residues. After removal of 3 bases from V and 0 bases from J, the junction contained 5 bases not matched to a gene. Germline V gene lookup returns CDR1 MDHEN and CDR2 SYDVKM. CDR3 amino acids: CASSFTLAGLSYEQYF. The CDR3 DNA is TGTGCCAGCAGTTTCACACTAGCGGGGCTCTCCTACGAGCAGTACTTC.